The 9 T cell receptor beta chains below were found in one sample sequenced in a study of T cell changes during pregnancy in multiple sclerosis. This table comes from immunoSEQ multiplex PCR, and its TCRdb copy is limited to in-frame clones, with some not included. The sample has about 92,000 clones, 92% seen once. The sequenced sample was peripheral blood, obtained in the first trimester of pregnancy. Receptor source: a female donor with multiple sclerosis, enrolled in a pregnancy study.

DNA of the CDR3: TGTGCGACCACTCAAGGCGGGGATTATAGCAATCAGCCCCAGCATTTT. Protein sequence: CATTQGGDYSNQPQHF. The chain uses TRBV28 and TRBJ1-5, with D unclear. CDR1 and CDR2 from the germline V gene are MDHEN and SYDVKM. The CDR3 is 16 amino acids.

This chain links TRBV27 with TRBJ2-1, with 9 bases identical to TRBD1. With 4 bases clipped from V and 8 bases from J, the junction kept 9 bases outside the gene matches. The CDR3 is 15 amino acids. Germline V gene lookup returns CDR1 MNHEY and CDR2 SMNVEV (reference sequence). CDR3 loop: CASSWAGTGMDEQFF. CDR3 bases: TGTGCCAGCAGTTGGGCGGGGACAGGGATGGATGAGCAGTTCTTC.

The chain uses TRBV5-4 and TRBJ1-4; D is uncertain. The CDR3 loop spans 17 amino acids. CDR1 and CDR2 (germline): SGHNT, YYREEE (reference sequence). Trimming took 2 bases from V and 6 from J, leaving 20 bases between them. As DNA, the CDR3 is TGTGCCAGCAGCTTTAAGTTTCGCTTAGAGGGTGATGAAAAACTGTTTTTT. Its protein product is CASSFKFRLEGDEKLFF.

The chain uses TRBV4-2 and TRBJ1-1; D not certain. V was shortened by 0 bases and J by 5 bases, with 19 bases between the two germline ends. CDR3 length equals 17 residues. Per germline, CDR1 LGHNA and CDR2 YNFKEQ. CDR3 coding DNA: TGTGCCAGCAGCCAAGATTCGACGGTACTTCGGAGGACTGAAGCTTTCTTT. It specifies CASSQDSTVLRRTEAFF.

The CDR3 DNA sequence: TGCGCCAGCAGCCTACAAGACAGGGGAGGATACAATGAGCAGTTCTTC. It is translated as CASSLQDRGGYNEQFF. The rearrangement joins TRBV4-1 to TRBJ2-1, with 8 bases identical to TRBD1. Germline loops: CDR1 MGHRA, CDR2 YSYEKL. The CDR3 is made up of 16 amino acids. J was trimmed by 4 bases and V by 4 bases; bases with no gene match: 9.

In nucleotides, the CDR3 is TGCAGCGTTGCGGGACTAGCGGGAAATGAGCAGTTCTTC. Its translation is CSVAGLAGNEQFF. This chain joins TRBV29-1 and TRBJ2-1; 13 bases are a match to TRBD2. Germline trimming cut 4 bases from V and 7 bases from J; bases unmatched to any gene: 1. From germline, CDR1 is SQVTM and CDR2 ANQGSEA. The CDR3 consists of 13 residues.

This clone appeared once. The gene calls are TRBV28 and TRBJ2-7, with a weak D call TRBD2 (5 bases). Germline V lookup: CDR1 MDHEN, CDR2 SYDVKM. Trimming pared 7 bases from V and 6 bases from J, leaving 22 bases between. The CDR3 sequence is 15 residues long. Here the CDR3 reads CASNLHPDSTGEQYF. The CDR3 nucleotides are TGTGCCAGCAACCTCCATCCGGACTCAACCGGCGAGCAGTACTTC.

V usage is TRBV30 and J usage is TRBJ1-3; D may be TRBD1 (5 bases). Germline loops: CDR1 GTSNPN, CDR2 SVGIG (reference sequence). The CDR3 has 14 amino acids. Trimming cost V 5 bases and J 2 bases, with 13 bases left between them. The CDR3 is CAWDQGLPGNTIYF. DNA of the CDR3: TGTGCCTGGGACCAGGGCCTCCCTGGAAACACCATATATTTT.

The gene calls are TRBV27 and TRBJ1-2; D is possibly TRBD1 (5 bases). The CDR3 is 15 residues long. V gave up 3 bases and J gave up 1 base, with 12 bases separating them. In germline, CDR1 is MNHEY, CDR2 SMNVEV (reference sequence). The DNA of the CDR3 is TGTGCCAGCAGTTTTGCGGGGGGTGGTAACTATGGCTACACCTTC. This codes for CASSFAGGGNYGYTF.